This T cell receptor beta chain was observed in a study of blood T cell repertoires in COVID-19 (dated by TCRdb to 2018 to 2020). A note on the overall study: Collaborator samples came from the United States, Italy and Spain and covered acute and convalescent phases of COVID-19. A de-identified subject ID, COVID-19 status, age in years and sex were almost always included in the sample metadata. Where HLA class I and class II types were available, the types were taken from metadata supplied by the sample provider, not from assay-based typing. The prospective study material was composed of cDNA or gDNA derived from T cells, B-cell-depleted T cells, or PBMCs. The samples were drawn from two sources: the first 160 participants of the ongoing ImmuneRACE study, and 1,000 to 1,500 subjects contributed by 6 global collaborators. The repertoires were made available in a free public database intended to serve as a resource for research on the immune response to SARS-CoV-2. The dataset comprised deeply sampled blood TCRbeta repertoires from subjects exposed to, actively infected with, or recovered from COVID-19.

The CDR3 measures 18 amino acids from cysteine to phenylalanine. The sequence is cut down to CDR3 DNA, 54 bases in frame from base 1. Ends trimmed: V by 0 bases, J by 5 bases; bases unmatched to a gene: 10. According to the germline V gene (reference sequence), CDR1 reads LNHNV and CDR2 reads YYDKDF. TCRbeta CDR3 regions were amplified from genomic DNA by means of the immunoSEQ Assay, a bias-controlled multiplex PCR. In the source study's methods: Nucleated cell counts per sample were estimated from amplification of reference gene primers within the assay. Sequence reads were collapsed and filtered to measure the absolute abundance of every unique TCRbeta CDR3 rearrangement. Productive Simpson clonality was computed per sample as the square root of Simpson's diversity index over productive rearrangements. As stored in TCRdb, this immuneACCESS dataset retains in-frame rearrangements with V and J assigned. A fraction of the clones does not appear; measured against another copy, unresolved V genes explain less than half of the discrepancy, and the remainder lacks a known reason. Clonal size and the V and J genes are those of that table, whereas D and trimming came from the DNA. A total of tens of thousands of clones appear in this sample, approximately 92% of them only once. In total, the top ten clones hold under 8% of the sample.

Note on this clone: Its antigen is currently not known. No base quality values were provided; no much bigger clone lies one nucleotide off.

Each collaborating institution followed its own protocols to collect whole blood in K2EDTA tubes. For TCRbeta analysis, collaborators shipped samples in one of three forms: frozen whole blood, isolated PBMCs, or DNA extracted from either of those sample types. What the work shows at the level of the full study, not this receptor alone: Clinical and demographic metadata were provided uncurated, with the amount varying by source and participant.

The receptor was isolated from a human donor in a cohort sampled during active COVID-19. Material: peripheral blood. The chain is assembled from TRBV15 and TRBJ2-1; TRBD1 lines up with 10 middle nucleotides. The DNA reads TGTGCCACCAGCAGAGACCAAACCGGGACAGGGGATGACAATGAGCAGTTCTTC. The encoded protein is CATSRDQTGTGDDNEQFF.